The 24 T cell receptor beta chains below come from one sample, sequenced in a study of T-cell reconstitution after alpha-beta-depleted transplantation in children. Preparation of the TCRbeta library was carried out with unique molecular identifiers. In TCRdb, the PCR reads were re-called with MiXCR into one record per CDR3 protein. The sample shows around 3,400 distinct CDR3 sequences, roughly 22% of them seen only once. The input for sequencing was PBMCs, mostly from graft donor cells, taken 60 days after TCRalphabeta/CD19-depleted stem cell transplant. The receptors come from a male patient between 2 and 10 years old who had a stem cell transplant for acute lymphoblastic leukemia, so the T cells may come from the graft donor.

The table lists this clonotype with many counts. The chain uses TRBV7-9 and TRBJ2-7; weak D call: TRBD2 (7 bases). CDR3 length: 16 amino acids. V lost 5 bases to trimming and J lost 5 bases, with 22 bases between them. Germline assignment: CDR1 SEHNR and CDR2 FQNEAQ (reference sequence). CDR3: CASSPARWGGRDEQYF. For the CDR3, the DNA is TGTGCCAGCAGCCCAGCCAGGTGGGGGGGCAGGGACGAGCAGTACTTC.

This clonotype was recorded at least ten times. This sequence joins TRBV6-1 and TRBJ1-5; a possible D gene is TRBD1 (5 bases). This CDR3 comprises 14 residues. In germline, CDR1 is MNHNS, CDR2 SASEGT. The germline V and J ends were trimmed by 10 bases and 0 bases, with 13 bases remaining between them. CDR3 sequence: CAIRQPYSNQPQHF. Here the CDR3 DNA reads TGTGCCATCAGACAGCCTTATAGCAATCAGCCCCAGCATTTT.

This clonotype was recorded at least ten times. This chain uses TRBV28 with TRBJ2-1; the D gene could be TRBD1 or TRBD2 (5 bases each). This CDR3 is built from 13 residues. The germline gives CDR1 MDHEN, CDR2 SYDVKM. V shed 6 bases and J shed 8 bases, with 14 bases lying between them. CDR3 nucleotides: TGTGCCAGCAGATCTAGAGGGGTGGATGAGCAGTTCTTC. Its translation is CASRSRGVDEQFF.

This clonotype was recorded at least ten times. V usage is TRBV18 and J usage is TRBJ1-1; a weak D match, TRBD1 (5 bases). CDR1 KGHSH and CDR2 LQKENI come from the germline V gene. V was cut by 2 bases and J by 1 base, with 11 bases left in between. The CDR3 is made up of 15 amino acids. DNA of the CDR3: TGTGCCAGCTCACCATGGGGCGAGGGGAACACTGAAGCTTTCTTT. Its protein is CASSPWGEGNTEAFF.

In its sample, this clonotype was seen many times. This chain links TRBV9 with TRBJ2-7; TRBD1 might be the D (6 bases). Per germline, CDR1 SGDLS and CDR2 YYNGEE. The ends were cut back, 7 bases at V and 3 bases at J, with 11 bases in the middle. This CDR3 spans 12 amino acids. In DNA form, the CDR3 reads TGTGCCAGCGTGTCAGGGGACTACGAGCAGTACTTC. It codes for CASVSGDYEQYF.

In its sample, this clonotype was seen many times. The CDR3 coding sequence is TGTGCCACTCGAGGGAGGGCCGGAGAGACCCAGTACTTC. This sequence encodes CATRGRAGETQYF. V and J are TRBV9 and TRBJ2-5, with 7 positions matching TRBD2. Germline lookup yields CDR1 SGDLS and CDR2 YYNGEE. There are 13 residues in the CDR3. Losses at the gene ends were 9 bases for V and 4 bases for J; bases not matched to a gene: 9. Based on the CDR3 plus reference TRBV9 and TRBJ2-5, the full variable domain is DSGVTQTPKHLITATGQRVTLRCSPRSGDLSVYWYQQSLDQGLQFLIQYYNGEERAKGNILERFSAQQFPDLHSELNLSSLELGDSALYFCATRGRAGETQYFGPGTRLLVL.

This clonotype came up a few times. The chain combines TRBV4-2 with TRBJ2-1; TRBD2 aligns across 13 bases. The length of the CDR3 is 17 residues. Germline V gives CDR1 LGHNA, CDR2 YNFKEQ. Trimming at V came to 9 bases and at J to 5 bases, leaving 13 bases not matched to a gene. DNA of the CDR3: TGTGCCAGGGGCTTAGGACTAGCGGGAGATATCGACAATGAGCAGTTCTTC. Its protein is CARGLGLAGDIDNEQFF.

This clonotype was counted ten times or more. V gene TRBV7-2 combines with J gene TRBJ2-7; weak D call: TRBD1 (5 bases). Trimming left V 3 bases short and J 9 bases short, with 12 bases between. This CDR3 spans 12 amino acids. The germline V gene has CDR1 SGHTA and CDR2 FQGNSA. The CDR3 coding sequence is TGTGCCAGCAGCTTGTACAGGAACGTGCAGTACTTC. Its translation: CASSLYRNVQYF. The full variable domain, in which reference TRBV7-2 and TRBJ2-7 provide the parts outside the CDR3, is GAGVSQSPSNKVTEKGKDVELRCDPISGHTALYWYRQSLGQGLEFLIYFQGNSAPDKSGLPSDRFSAERTGGSVSTLTIQRTQQEDSAVYLCASSLYRNVQYFGPGTRLTVT.

This clonotype rates as medium-sized. The rearrangement links TRBV7-9 to TRBJ2-7; D remains ambiguous. CDR3 length: 11 amino acids. In germline, CDR1 is SEHNR, CDR2 FQNEAQ (reference sequence). The V gene lost 3 bases and the J gene lost 3 bases, with 3 bases spanning the gap. The CDR3 nucleotides are TGTGCCAGCAGCTTGCGCTACGAGCAGTACTTC. It yields the protein CASSLRYEQYF. The whole variable domain, filled in from reference TRBV7-9 and TRBJ2-7, reads DTGVSQNPRHKITKRGQNVTFRCDPISEHNRLYWYRQTLGQGPEFLTYFQNEAQLEKSRLLSDRFSAERPKGSFSTLEIQRTEQGDSAMYLCASSLRYEQYFGPGTRLTVT.

Ten or more counts support this clonotype. V gene TRBV7-2 combines with J gene TRBJ2-7, with 12 bases identical to TRBD2. The CDR3 length is 17 residues. After removal of 1 base from V and 8 bases from J, the junction contained 12 bases not matched to a gene. Germline V lookup: CDR1 SGHTA, CDR2 FQGNSA. The CDR3 loop reads CASSLVGLAGGPVKQYF. The DNA of the CDR3 is TGTGCCAGCAGCTTAGTGGGCCTAGCGGGAGGGCCGGTGAAGCAGTACTTC.

This clonotype was seen repeatedly, ten times or more. The J gene is TRBJ2-2, the V gene TRBV7-6, with D unclear. V lost 7 bases to trimming and J lost 13 bases, with 13 bases between them. CDR1 and CDR2 from the germline V gene are SGHVS and FNYEAQ. The CDR3 consists of 11 residues. Written as DNA, the CDR3 is TGTGCCAGCACCCGCTACGGCGGGCTGTTTTTT. Translation: CASTRYGGLFF. Full variable domain (missing parts from reference TRBV7-6 and TRBJ2-2): GAGVSQSPRYKVTKRGQDVALRCDPISGHVSLYWYRQALGQGPEFLTYFNYEAQQDKSGLPNDRFSAERPEGSISTLTIQRTEQRDSAMYRCASTRYGGLFFGEGSRLTVL.

This clonotype has at least ten counts. The rearrangement joins TRBV3-1 to TRBJ2-1; D uncertain. CDR3 length: 16 amino acids. Germline CDR1 is LGHDT and CDR2 is YNNKEL (reference sequence). V was shortened by 4 bases and J by 7 bases, with 20 bases between the two germline ends. CDR3 loop: CASSRITEVGRNEQFF. As DNA, the CDR3 is TGTGCCAGCAGCCGAATCACGGAAGTAGGTCGGAATGAGCAGTTCTTC.

Regarding this clonotype: A read error is possible here, since a much larger clone lies one base away. The chain couples TRBV7-2 to TRBJ2-2, with D perhaps matching TRBD2 (5 bases). Per the germline V gene, CDR1 is SGHTA and CDR2 is FQGNSA. The CDR3 is 13 amino acids. CDR3 DNA sequence: TGTGCCAGGAGCTTCACTAGTATCGGGGAGCTGTTTTTT. Translated, it gives CARSFTSIGELFF. Full variable domain (missing parts from reference TRBV7-2 and TRBJ2-2): GAGVSQSPSNKVTEKGKDVELRCDPISGHTALYWYRQSLGQGLEFLIYFQGNSAPDKSGLPSDRFSAERTGGSVSTLTIQRTQQEDSAVYLCARSFTSIGELFFGEGSRLTVL.

This chain connects TRBV28 to TRBJ2-7; 7 bases align to TRBD2. The CDR3 sequence is 14 residues long. V dropped 6 bases and J dropped 2; count of bases not matched to a gene: 7. Germline loops: CDR1 MDHEN, CDR2 SYDVKM. DNA of the CDR3: TGTGCCAGCAGCCGATTCGGACTAGCCTACGAGCAGTACTTC. It yields the protein CASSRFGLAYEQYF.

In its sample, this clonotype was seen many times. The rearrangement joins TRBV7-9 to TRBJ2-1; no definite D call. Germline values: CDR1 SEHNR, CDR2 FQNEAQ (reference sequence). This CDR3 has 15 amino acids. V lost 5 bases, J lost 4 bases, and 15 bases lay in between. The CDR3 sequence is CASSPPLSRYNEQFF. CDR3 nucleotides: TGTGCCAGCAGCCCTCCCCTCTCAAGATACAATGAGCAGTTCTTC.

This clonotype occurred once. V usage is TRBV20-1 and J usage is TRBJ2-2; possible D gene TRBD1, 6 bases. Germline CDR1 DFQATT, CDR2 SNEGSKA (reference sequence). V was shortened by 0 bases and J by 10 bases, with 12 bases between the two germline ends. The CDR3 extends over 13 amino acids. CDR3 sequence: CSARDLQGEELFF. For the CDR3, the DNA is TGCAGTGCTAGAGATTTACAGGGCGAGGAGCTGTTTTTT.

This clonotype was counted at least ten times. The chain joins TRBV21-1 to TRBJ2-1; the D call TRBD1 from the table was never checked on the DNA. TRBV21-1 is described as a pseudogene. The CDR3 is 18 residues long. In nucleotides, the CDR3 is TGTGCCAGCAGCAAAGGTTCTAAGGGAGTTCCCCGGCCCAATGAGCAGTTCTTC. It translates to CASSKGSKGVPRPNEQFF.

This clonotype is medium-sized (0.01 to 0.1%) within its sample. The chain links TRBV7-2 to TRBJ2-5; D remains unclear. The CDR3 is 11 residues long. The germline V and J ends were trimmed by 5 bases and 7 bases, with 8 bases remaining between them. Germline V gene data show CDR1 as SGHTA and CDR2 as FQGNSA. The CDR3, as DNA: TGTGCCAGCAGCCCCCTCGGGACCCAGTACTTC. Amino acid sequence: CASSPLGTQYF.

This chain connects TRBV12-3 or TRBV12-4 to TRBJ2-1; D ambiguous. Trimming shortened V by 3 bases and J by 0 bases, and 9 bases separated the two germline ends. The CDR3 extends over 15 amino acids. The CDR3 DNA follows: TGTGCCAGCAGTTTTGGGCGGAGCTCCTACAATGAGCAGTTCTTC. Protein sequence: CASSFGRSSYNEQFF.

This clonotype showed up many times. The chain combines TRBV28 with TRBJ2-3; TRBD2 matches at 7 bases. Germline CDR1 MDHEN, CDR2 SYDVKM. J was trimmed by 5 bases and V by 3 bases; bases with no gene match: 8. The CDR3 contains 15 residues. For the CDR3, the DNA is TGTGCCAGCAGTTTGGGGGGGGTAGTGATAGATACGCAGTATTTT. Translated, it gives CASSLGGVVIDTQYF.

This clonotype was seen repeatedly, ten times or more. The chain combines TRBV24-1 with TRBJ2-2; 11 bases agree with TRBD2. The germline gives CDR1 KGHDR, CDR2 SFDVKD. CDR3 length: 15 amino acids. J gave up 6 bases and V 8 bases, and 7 bases lay outside the gene matches. CDR3 region: CATNSGRAIPGELFF. CDR3 sequence (DNA): TGTGCCACCAATAGCGGGAGGGCCATCCCCGGGGAGCTGTTTTTT.

This clonotype was detected many times. V gene TRBV4-1 combines with J gene TRBJ2-7; no clear D gene. This CDR3 contains 17 residues. Trimming took off 0 bases at V and 2 bases at J, with 17 bases between the two ends. Germline V gives CDR1 MGHRA, CDR2 YSYEKL. In nucleotides, the CDR3 is TGCGCCAGCAGCCAAGACGGTTTCGGCATACCGCCCTACGAGCAGTACTTC. Its translation: CASSQDGFGIPPYEQYF.

This clonotype was seen repeatedly, ten times or more. This chain joins TRBV7-2 and TRBJ1-1; D gene unclear. The germline V gene has CDR1 SGHTA and CDR2 FQGNSA. V lost 1 base and J 3 bases, leaving 6 bases between the germline ends. The CDR3 has 13 amino acids. The CDR3 region has the DNA TGTGCCAGCAGCTTAGTCGTAGACACTGAAGCTTTCTTT. Its protein product is CASSLVVDTEAFF.

This clonotype was counted ten times or more. The chain employs TRBV5-6 and TRBJ1-1, with D maybe TRBD1 (5 bases). The CDR3 has 12 amino acids. With 2 bases removed from V and 5 bases from J, the gap between germline ends came to 7 bases. The germline CDR1 and CDR2 sequences are SGHDT and YYEEEE. CDR3 region: CASSFAGTEAFF. CDR3 DNA: TGTGCCAGCAGCTTCGCAGGGACTGAAGCTTTCTTT.